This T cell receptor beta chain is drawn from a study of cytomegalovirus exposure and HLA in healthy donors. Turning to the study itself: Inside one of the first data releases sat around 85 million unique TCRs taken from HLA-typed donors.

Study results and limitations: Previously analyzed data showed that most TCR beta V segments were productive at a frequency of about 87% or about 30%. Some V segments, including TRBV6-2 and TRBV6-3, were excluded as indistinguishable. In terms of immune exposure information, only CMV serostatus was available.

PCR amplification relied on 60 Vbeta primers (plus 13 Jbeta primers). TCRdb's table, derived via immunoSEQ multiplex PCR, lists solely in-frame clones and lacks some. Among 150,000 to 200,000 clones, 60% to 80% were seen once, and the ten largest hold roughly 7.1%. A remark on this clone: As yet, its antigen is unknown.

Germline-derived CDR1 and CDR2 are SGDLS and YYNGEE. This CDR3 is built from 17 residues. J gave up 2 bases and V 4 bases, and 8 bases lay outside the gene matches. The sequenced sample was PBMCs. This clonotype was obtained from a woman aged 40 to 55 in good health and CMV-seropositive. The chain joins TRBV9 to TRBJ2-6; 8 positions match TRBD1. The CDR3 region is CASSTRTGQAGANVLTF. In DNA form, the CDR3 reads TGTGCCAGCAGCACAAGGACAGGGCAAGCTGGGGCCAACGTCCTGACTTTC. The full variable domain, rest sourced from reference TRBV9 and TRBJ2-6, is DSGVTQTPKHLITATGQRVTLRCSPRSGDLSVYWYQQSLDQGLQFLIQYYNGEERAKGNILERFSAQQFPDLHSELNLSSLELGDSALYFCASSTRTGQAGANVLTFGAGSRLTVL.